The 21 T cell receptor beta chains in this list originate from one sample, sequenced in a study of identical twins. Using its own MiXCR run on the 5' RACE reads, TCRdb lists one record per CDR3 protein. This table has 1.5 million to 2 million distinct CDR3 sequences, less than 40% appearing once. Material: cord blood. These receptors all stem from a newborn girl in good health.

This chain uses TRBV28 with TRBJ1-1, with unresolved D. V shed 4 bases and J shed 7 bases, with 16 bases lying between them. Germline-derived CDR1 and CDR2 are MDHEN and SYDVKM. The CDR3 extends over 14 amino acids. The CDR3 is CASSSQPRTNEAFF. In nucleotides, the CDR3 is TGTGCCAGCAGTTCCCAACCCCGGACGAATGAAGCTTTCTTT.

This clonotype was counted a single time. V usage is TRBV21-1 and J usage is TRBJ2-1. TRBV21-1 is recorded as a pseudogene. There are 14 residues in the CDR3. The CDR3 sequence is CASSKADGDNEQFF. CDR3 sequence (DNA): TGTGCCAGCAGCAAAGCTGACGGGGACAATGAGCAGTTCTTC.

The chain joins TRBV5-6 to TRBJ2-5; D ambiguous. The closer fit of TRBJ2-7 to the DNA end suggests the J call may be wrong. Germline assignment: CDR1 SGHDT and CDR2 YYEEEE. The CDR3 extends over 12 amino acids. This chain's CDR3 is CASSFETHEQYF. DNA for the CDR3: TGTGCCAGCAGCTTCGAGACCCACGAGCAGTACTTC.

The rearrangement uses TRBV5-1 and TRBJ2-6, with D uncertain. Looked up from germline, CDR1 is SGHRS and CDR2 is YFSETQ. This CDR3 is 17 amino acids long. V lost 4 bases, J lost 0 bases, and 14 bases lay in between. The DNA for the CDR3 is TGCGCCAGCAGCCCCGTTAGTGGTGGCTCTGGGGCCAACGTCCTGACTTTC. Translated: CASSPVSGGSGANVLTF.

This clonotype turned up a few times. CDR3 region: CASSPDRDKPQHF. CDR3 coding DNA: TGTGCCAGCAGCCCAGACAGGGATAAGCCCCAGCATTTT. The chain is built from TRBV7-2 and TRBJ1-5; 7 bases line up with TRBD1. CDR3 length: 13 amino acids. Germline V gene lookup returns CDR1 SGHTA and CDR2 FQGNSA. V gave up 5 bases and J gave up 8 bases; unmatched junction bases: 6.

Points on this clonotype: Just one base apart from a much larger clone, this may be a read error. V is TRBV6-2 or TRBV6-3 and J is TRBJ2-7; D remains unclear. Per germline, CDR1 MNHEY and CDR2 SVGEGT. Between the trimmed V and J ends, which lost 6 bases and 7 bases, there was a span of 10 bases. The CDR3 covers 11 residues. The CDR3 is CASRLLNEQYF. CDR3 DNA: TGTGCCAGCAGGCTCCTAAATGAGCAGTACTTC.

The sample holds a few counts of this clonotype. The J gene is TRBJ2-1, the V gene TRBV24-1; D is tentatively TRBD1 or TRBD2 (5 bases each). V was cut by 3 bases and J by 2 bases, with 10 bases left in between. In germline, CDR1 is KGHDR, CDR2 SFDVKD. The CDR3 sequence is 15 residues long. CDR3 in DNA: TGTGCCACCAGTGATGGGCAGGGACCCTACAATGAGCAGTTCTTC. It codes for CATSDGQGPYNEQFF.

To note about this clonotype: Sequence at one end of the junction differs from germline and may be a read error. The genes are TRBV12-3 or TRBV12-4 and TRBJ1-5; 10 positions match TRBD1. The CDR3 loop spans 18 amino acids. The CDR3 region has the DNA TGTGCCTGCAGTTTAATGGGGGACAGGGGAGGGAGCAATCAGCCCCAGCATTTT. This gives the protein CACSLMGDRGGSNQPQHF.

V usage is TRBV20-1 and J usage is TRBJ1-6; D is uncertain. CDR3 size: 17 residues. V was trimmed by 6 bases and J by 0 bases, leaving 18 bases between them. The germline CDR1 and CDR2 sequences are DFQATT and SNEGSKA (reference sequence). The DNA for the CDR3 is TGCAGTGCCCTGATGGTGCGGTTAAACTCCTATAATTCACCCCTCCACTTT. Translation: CSALMVRLNSYNSPLHF.

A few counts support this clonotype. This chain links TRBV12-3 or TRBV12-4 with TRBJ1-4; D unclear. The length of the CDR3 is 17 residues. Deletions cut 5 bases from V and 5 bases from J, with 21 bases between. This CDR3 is CASSRMAAGSRNEKLFF. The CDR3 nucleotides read TGTGCCAGCAGTAGGATGGCAGCGGGATCGAGGAATGAAAAACTGTTTTTT.

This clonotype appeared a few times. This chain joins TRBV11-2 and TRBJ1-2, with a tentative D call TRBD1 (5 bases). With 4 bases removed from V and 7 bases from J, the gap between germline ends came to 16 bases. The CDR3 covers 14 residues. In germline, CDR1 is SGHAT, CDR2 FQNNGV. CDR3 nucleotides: TGTGCCAGCAGCTCCCCCCGGGACTTTCGTGGCTACACCTTC. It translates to CASSSPRDFRGYTF.

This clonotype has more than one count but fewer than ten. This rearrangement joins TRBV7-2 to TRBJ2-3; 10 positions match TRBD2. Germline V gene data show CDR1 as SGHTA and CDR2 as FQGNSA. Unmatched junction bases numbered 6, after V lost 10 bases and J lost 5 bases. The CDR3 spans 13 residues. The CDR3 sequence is CATLAGVGDTQYF. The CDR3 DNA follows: TGTGCCACGCTAGCGGGGGTTGGAGATACGCAGTATTTT.

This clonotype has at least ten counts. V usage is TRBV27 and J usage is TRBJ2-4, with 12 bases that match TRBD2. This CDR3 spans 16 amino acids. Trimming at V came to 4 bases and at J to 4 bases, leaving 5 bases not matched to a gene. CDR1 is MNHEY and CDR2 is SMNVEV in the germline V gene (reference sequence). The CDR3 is CASSSLAGGPKNIQYF. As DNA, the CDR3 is TGTGCCAGCAGTTCTCTAGCGGGGGGGCCAAAAAACATTCAGTACTTC.

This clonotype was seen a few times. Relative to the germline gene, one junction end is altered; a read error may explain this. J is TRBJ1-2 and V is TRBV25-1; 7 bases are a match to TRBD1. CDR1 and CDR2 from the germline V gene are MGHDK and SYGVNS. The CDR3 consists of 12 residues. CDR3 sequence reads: CPSNEGADGYTF. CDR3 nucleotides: TGTCCCAGCAATGAGGGGGCTGATGGCTACACCTTC.

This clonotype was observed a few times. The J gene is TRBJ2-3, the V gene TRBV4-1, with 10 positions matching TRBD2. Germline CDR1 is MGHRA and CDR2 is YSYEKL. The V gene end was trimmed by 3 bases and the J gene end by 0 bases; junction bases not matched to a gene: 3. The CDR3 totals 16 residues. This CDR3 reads CASSHPTSGSTDTQYF. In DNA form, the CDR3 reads TGCGCCAGCAGCCACCCGACTAGCGGGAGCACAGATACGCAGTATTTT.

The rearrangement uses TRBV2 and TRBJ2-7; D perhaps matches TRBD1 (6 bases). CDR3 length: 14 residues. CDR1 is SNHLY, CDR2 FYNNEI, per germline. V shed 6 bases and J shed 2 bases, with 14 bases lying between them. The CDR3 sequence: CASRQTGPTYEQYF. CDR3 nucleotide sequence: TGTGCCAGCAGACAGACAGGACCAACCTACGAGCAGTACTTC.

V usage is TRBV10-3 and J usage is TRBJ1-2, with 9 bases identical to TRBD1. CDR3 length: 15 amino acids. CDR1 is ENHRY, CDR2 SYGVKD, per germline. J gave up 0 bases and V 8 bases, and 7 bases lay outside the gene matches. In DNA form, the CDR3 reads TGTGCCATCTGGGACAGGGTGCTAGCTAACTATGGCTACACCTTC. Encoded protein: CAIWDRVLANYGYTF.

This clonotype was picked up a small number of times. In DNA, the CDR3 is TGTGCCAGCAGCTTGATGGGACTAGTAATCCACGAGCAGTACTTC. Protein sequence: CASSLMGLVIHEQYF. The V gene is TRBV5-6, the J gene TRBJ2-7, with 8 bases lining up with TRBD2. The CDR3 covers 15 residues. V gave up 1 base and J gave up 5 bases; unmatched junction bases: 8. Germline values: CDR1 SGHDT, CDR2 YYEEEE.

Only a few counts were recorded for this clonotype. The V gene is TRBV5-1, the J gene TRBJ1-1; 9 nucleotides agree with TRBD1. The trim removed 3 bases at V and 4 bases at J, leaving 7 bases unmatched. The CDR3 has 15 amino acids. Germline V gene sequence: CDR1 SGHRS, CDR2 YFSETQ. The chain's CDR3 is CASSSNPGQGTEAFF. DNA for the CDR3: TGCGCCAGCAGCTCGAATCCGGGACAGGGCACTGAAGCTTTCTTT.

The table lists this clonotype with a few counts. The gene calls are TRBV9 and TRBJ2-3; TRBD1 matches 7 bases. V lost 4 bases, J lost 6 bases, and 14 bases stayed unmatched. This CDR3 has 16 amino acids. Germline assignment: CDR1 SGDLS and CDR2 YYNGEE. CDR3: CASSPHRGPAVDTQYF. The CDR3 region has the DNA TGTGCCAGCAGCCCCCACAGGGGCCCCGCGGTCGATACGCAGTATTTT.

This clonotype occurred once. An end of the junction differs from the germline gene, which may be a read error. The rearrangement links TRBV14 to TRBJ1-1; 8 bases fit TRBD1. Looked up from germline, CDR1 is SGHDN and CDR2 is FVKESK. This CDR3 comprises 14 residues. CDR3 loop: CASSRHRGNTGAFF. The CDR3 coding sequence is TGTGCCAGCAGCCGCCACAGGGGGAACACTGGAGCTTTCTTT.